These T cell receptor beta chains were read from a single sample in a study of blood T cell repertoires in COVID-19. TCRdb keeps only in-frame clones here, not all; method: immunoSEQ multiplex PCR. The repertoire holds some 130,000 clones, with 55% to 75% as singletons. Sequencing input: peripheral blood. These receptors were obtained from a woman between 65 and 79 years old with acute or convalescent COVID-19. The CDR3 runs from the conserved cysteine through the conserved F or W. Each record gives: clone size, V gene, D gene, J gene, CDR3 protein, CDR3 DNA. The D gene is left open where the match is weak. For some rows the clone size is stated as once, few or many, or as a class when expanded; others skip it.

clone size: .; V gene: TRBV6-5; D gene: .; J gene: TRBJ2-2; CDR3 protein: CAGEADGELFF; CDR3 DNA: TGTGCCGGTGAAGCTGACGGGGAGCTGTTTTTT
clone size: .; V gene: TRBV7-9; D gene: TRBD2; J gene: TRBJ2-5; CDR3 protein: CASSSWDAPGGSQYF; CDR3 DNA: TGTGCCAGCAGCTCCTGGGACGCCCCGGGGGGGTCCCAGTACTTC
clone size: .; V gene: TRBV5-5; D gene: .; J gene: TRBJ1-2; CDR3 protein: CASSIQGDYGYTF; CDR3 DNA: TGTGCCAGCAGCATACAGGGTGACTATGGCTACACCTTC
clone size: few; V gene: TRBV27; D gene: TRBD1; J gene: TRBJ2-5; CDR3 protein: CASSSTGGTGVRAQYF; CDR3 DNA: TGTGCCAGCAGTTCTACAGGGGGCACTGGGGTCCGGGCCCAGTACTTC
clone size: .; V gene: TRBV9; D gene: TRBD2; J gene: TRBJ2-1; CDR3 protein: CASSDWASGYNEQFF; CDR3 DNA: TGTGCCAGCAGCGATTGGGCTAGCGGATACAATGAGCAGTTCTTC
clone size: .; V gene: TRBV27; D gene: TRBD1; J gene: TRBJ1-6; CDR3 protein: CASSFDRESSPLHF; CDR3 DNA: TGTGCCAGCAGTTTTGACAGGGAAAGTTCACCCCTCCACTTT
clone size: .; V gene: TRBV6-5; D gene: .; J gene: TRBJ1-2; CDR3 protein: CASSYSTTEDGYTF; CDR3 DNA: TGTGCCAGCAGTTACTCAACAACTGAGGATGGCTACACCTTC
clone size: .; V gene: TRBV2; D gene: .; J gene: TRBJ1-6; CDR3 protein: CASSVSSLGGSPLHF; CDR3 DNA: TGTGCCAGCAGTGTATCTTCCTTGGGAGGTTCACCCCTCCACTTT
clone size: few; V gene: TRBV3-1/TRBV3-2; D gene: TRBD2; J gene: TRBJ2-1; CDR3 protein: CASSQELAGGDEQFF; CDR3 DNA: TGTGCCAGCAGCCAAGAACTAGCGGGAGGTGATGAGCAGTTCTTC
clone size: .; V gene: TRBV7-2; D gene: .; J gene: TRBJ2-4; CDR3 protein: CASSLAQILAKNIQYF; CDR3 DNA: TGTGCCAGCAGCTTAGCACAGATTTTAGCCAAAAACATTCAGTACTTC
clone size: .; V gene: TRBV7-9; D gene: TRBD1; J gene: TRBJ2-1; CDR3 protein: CASSSGQISYEQFF; CDR3 DNA: TGTGCCAGCAGTTCGGGACAGATAAGCTATGAGCAGTTCTTC
clone size: .; V gene: TRBV19; D gene: TRBD1; J gene: TRBJ1-5; CDR3 protein: CASPLGQGAEQPQHF; CDR3 DNA: TGTGCCAGTCCTCTCGGACAGGGGGCGGAACAGCCCCAGCATTTT
clone size: few; V gene: TRBV5-4; D gene: .; J gene: TRBJ2-7; CDR3 protein: CASSHRGDYEQYF; CDR3 DNA: TGTGCCAGCAGCCATCGGGGAGACTACGAGCAGTACTTC
clone size: few; V gene: TRBV21-1; D gene: .; J gene: TRBJ2-7; CDR3 protein: CASSPRGAGTRAGAAYEQYF; CDR3 DNA: TGTGCCAGCAGCCCCCGGGGGGCCGGGACTAGGGCCGGCGCGGCCTACGAGCAGTACTTC
clone size: .; V gene: TRBV2; D gene: .; J gene: TRBJ1-1; CDR3 protein: CASQGRRNTEAFF; CDR3 DNA: TGTGCCAGCCAGGGCCGGCGGAACACTGAAGCTTTCTTT
clone size: .; V gene: TRBV30; D gene: TRBD2; J gene: TRBJ2-7; CDR3 protein: CAWRRGGYEQYF; CDR3 DNA: TGTGCCTGGAGACGCGGGGGGTACGAGCAGTACTTC
clone size: .; V gene: TRBV25-1; D gene: TRBD2; J gene: TRBJ2-1; CDR3 protein: CASTTSLEGGPRNEQFF; CDR3 DNA: TGTGCCAGCACAACTTCCTTGGAGGGAGGGCCTCGAAATGAGCAGTTCTTC
clone size: .; V gene: TRBV9; D gene: TRBD1; J gene: TRBJ1-6; CDR3 protein: CASSSQGAKNSPLHF; CDR3 DNA: TGTGCCAGCAGCTCCCAGGGGGCGAAAAATTCACCCCTCCACTTT
clone size: .; V gene: TRBV29-1; D gene: .; J gene: TRBJ1-2; CDR3 protein: CSIWLGAIYGYTF; CDR3 DNA: TGCAGCATCTGGCTAGGGGCGATATATGGCTACACCTTC
clone size: .; V gene: TRBV11-2; D gene: .; J gene: TRBJ2-1; CDR3 protein: CASSPPVGSSYNEQFF; CDR3 DNA: TGTGCCAGCAGCCCCCCCGTCGGGAGCTCCTACAATGAGCAGTTCTTC
clone size: once; V gene: TRBV7-8; D gene: .; J gene: TRBJ2-7; CDR3 protein: CASSPQGARTASYEQYF; CDR3 DNA: TGTGCCAGCAGCCCGCAAGGTGCCCGGACAGCCTCCTACGAGCAGTACTTC
clone size: .; V gene: TRBV28; D gene: .; J gene: TRBJ1-6; CDR3 protein: CASRSDQRAPLHF; CDR3 DNA: TGTGCCAGCAGGTCAGACCAGAGGGCACCCCTCCACTTT
clone size: .; V gene: TRBV5-1; D gene: TRBD1; J gene: TRBJ1-3; CDR3 protein: CASSERTGVGNTIYF; CDR3 DNA: TGCGCCAGCAGTGAAAGGACAGGGGTTGGAAACACCATATATTTT
clone size: few; V gene: TRBV5-1; D gene: .; J gene: TRBJ2-1; CDR3 protein: CASSSLPSSGERNNEQFF; CDR3 DNA: TGCGCCAGCAGCTCTTTACCTTCTTCGGGAGAGCGGAACAATGAGCAGTTCTTC
clone size: .; V gene: TRBV3-1/TRBV3-2; D gene: .; J gene: TRBJ2-7; CDR3 protein: CASSSHLGGVEQYF; CDR3 DNA: TGTGCCAGCAGCTCCCATCTGGGGGGAGTCGAGCAGTACTTC
clone size: .; V gene: TRBV28; D gene: TRBD1; J gene: TRBJ1-2; CDR3 protein: CASSWDTGVGGYTF; CDR3 DNA: TGTGCCAGCAGTTGGGATACAGGGGTGGGCGGCTACACCTTC
clone size: once; V gene: TRBV7-2; D gene: .; J gene: TRBJ1-2; CDR3 protein: CASSFRQGSGYTF; CDR3 DNA: TGTGCCAGCAGCTTCAGGCAGGGTAGTGGCTACACCTTC
clone size: .; V gene: TRBV7-8; D gene: .; J gene: TRBJ1-4; CDR3 protein: CASTQGSTNEKLFF; CDR3 DNA: TGTGCCAGCACCCAGGGGTCAACTAATGAAAAACTGTTTTTT
clone size: .; V gene: TRBV6-2/TRBV6-3; D gene: TRBD2; J gene: TRBJ2-3; CDR3 protein: CASTPRGTSIADTQYF; CDR3 DNA: TGTGCCAGCACCCCACGGGGGACTAGCATCGCAGATACGCAGTATTTT
clone size: .; V gene: TRBV11-2; D gene: TRBD1; J gene: TRBJ1-1; CDR3 protein: CASSQGGTGGLVTEAFF; CDR3 DNA: TGTGCCAGCAGCCAGGGCGGGACAGGGGGCCTGGTCACTGAAGCTTTCTTT
clone size: few; V gene: TRBV28; D gene: .; J gene: TRBJ1-5; CDR3 protein: CASKGVSVNQPQHF; CDR3 DNA: TGTGCCAGCAAGGGGGTATCGGTGAATCAGCCCCAGCATTTT
clone size: .; V gene: TRBV5-1; D gene: TRBD2; J gene: TRBJ2-5; CDR3 protein: CASSLRLAGGQETQYF; CDR3 DNA: TGCGCCAGCAGCTTGAGACTAGCGGGAGGGCAAGAGACCCAGTACTTC
clone size: .; V gene: TRBV4-1; D gene: TRBD1; J gene: TRBJ1-1; CDR3 protein: CASSQDRTGLTEAFF; CDR3 DNA: TGCGCCAGCAGCCAAGATCGGACAGGGCTTACTGAAGCTTTCTTT
clone size: .; V gene: TRBV2; D gene: .; J gene: TRBJ1-1; CDR3 protein: CASSLGSNTEAFF; CDR3 DNA: TGTGCCAGCAGCCTAGGATCGAACACTGAAGCTTTCTTT